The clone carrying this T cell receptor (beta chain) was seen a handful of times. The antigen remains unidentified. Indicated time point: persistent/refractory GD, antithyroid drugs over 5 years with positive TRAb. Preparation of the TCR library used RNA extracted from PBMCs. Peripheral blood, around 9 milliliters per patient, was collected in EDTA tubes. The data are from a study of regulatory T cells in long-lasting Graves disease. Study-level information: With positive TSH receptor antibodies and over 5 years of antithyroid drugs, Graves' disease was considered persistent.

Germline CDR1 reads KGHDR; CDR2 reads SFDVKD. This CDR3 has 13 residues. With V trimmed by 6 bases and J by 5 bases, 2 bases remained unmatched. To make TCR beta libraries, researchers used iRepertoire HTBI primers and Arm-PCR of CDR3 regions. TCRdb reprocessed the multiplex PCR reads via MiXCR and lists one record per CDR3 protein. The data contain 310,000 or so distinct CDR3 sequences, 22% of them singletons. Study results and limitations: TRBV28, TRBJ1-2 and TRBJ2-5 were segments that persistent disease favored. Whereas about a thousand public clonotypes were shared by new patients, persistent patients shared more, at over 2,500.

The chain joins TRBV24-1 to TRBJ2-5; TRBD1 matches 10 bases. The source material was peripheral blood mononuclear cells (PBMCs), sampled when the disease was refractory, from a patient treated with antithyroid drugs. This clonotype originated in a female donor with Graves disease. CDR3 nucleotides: TGTGCCACCAGTCCGGACAGGGGGGAGACCCAGTACTTC. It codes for CATSPDRGETQYF.